Listed below are T cell receptor beta chains from one sample, sequenced in a study. MiXCR, run by TCRdb on the RT-PCR reads, gives a single entry per CDR3 protein. The sample comprises about 680,000 distinct CDR3 sequences, approximately 15% of which are singletons, and around 3.3% rests with the top ten. The sequenced sample consisted of memory CD4+ T cells from blood. These receptors were taken from a female donor in good health, serving as a healthy control. Each CDR3 is given with its conserved first and last residue. D genes are given only for firm matches. Size values are once, few and many counts, or a class for expanded clones, and some rows have none.

clone size: few; J gene: TRBJ2-7; V gene: TRBV5-8; D gene: -; CDR3 protein: CASSLIGGIDEQYF; CDR3 DNA: TGTGCCAGCAGCTTAATAGGAGGGATCGACGAGCAGTACTTC
clone size: many; J gene: TRBJ1-2; V gene: TRBV5-1; D gene: TRBD1; CDR3 protein: CASSLTRTGTFGYGYTF; CDR3 DNA: TGCGCCAGCAGCTTGACAAGGACAGGGACGTTCGGCTATGGCTACACCTTC
clone size: -; J gene: TRBJ1-2; V gene: TRBV6-2/TRBV6-3; D gene: TRBD1; CDR3 protein: CASMDRGPYGYTF; CDR3 DNA: TGTGCCAGCATGGACAGGGGGCCTTATGGCTACACCTTC
clone size: -; J gene: TRBJ2-1; V gene: TRBV2; D gene: TRBD1; CDR3 protein: CASSERQGDNEQFF; CDR3 DNA: TGTGCCAGCAGTGAACGTCAGGGGGACAATGAGCAGTTCTTC
clone size: -; J gene: TRBJ1-2; V gene: TRBV20-1; D gene: -; CDR3 protein: CSAPSPLGYGYTF; CDR3 DNA: TGCAGTGCACCTTCCCCCCTGGGCTATGGCTACACCTTC
clone size: few; J gene: TRBJ2-3; V gene: TRBV7-2; D gene: -; CDR3 protein: CASSLDPRVLTDTQYF; CDR3 DNA: TGTGCCAGCAGCTTAGATCCTAGGGTCTTAACAGATACGCAGTATTTT
clone size: many; J gene: TRBJ2-3; V gene: TRBV20-1; D gene: TRBD2; CDR3 protein: CSASGLAGLNQDTQYF; CDR3 DNA: TGCAGTGCTAGTGGACTAGCGGGCCTCAACCAGGATACGCAGTATTTT
clone size: -; J gene: TRBJ2-7; V gene: TRBV7-3; D gene: TRBD2; CDR3 protein: CASSLSSSGDYEQYF; CDR3 DNA: TGTGCCAGCAGCTTATCTTCTAGCGGGGACTACGAGCAGTACTTC
clone size: many; J gene: TRBJ2-7; V gene: TRBV20-1; D gene: -; CDR3 protein: CSARPGQLPYEQYF; CDR3 DNA: TGCAGTGCTAGACCTGGACAGCTACCCTACGAGCAGTACTTC
clone size: -; J gene: TRBJ2-7; V gene: TRBV7-2; D gene: -; CDR3 protein: CASSLGWADPPYEQYF; CDR3 DNA: TGTGCCAGCAGCTTAGGATGGGCTGATCCCCCTTACGAGCAGTACTTC
clone size: -; J gene: TRBJ1-1; V gene: TRBV7-8; D gene: TRBD1; CDR3 protein: CASSTDRVLGGAFF; CDR3 DNA: TGTGCCAGCAGCACGGACAGGGTTCTGGGAGGAGCTTTCTTT
clone size: -; J gene: TRBJ2-1; V gene: TRBV5-1; D gene: -; CDR3 protein: CASSPTGANNEQFF; CDR3 DNA: TGCGCCAGCAGCCCAACGGGAGCGAACAATGAGCAGTTCTTC
clone size: -; J gene: TRBJ2-3; V gene: TRBV28; D gene: TRBD1; CDR3 protein: CASSSLGQGDTDTQYF; CDR3 DNA: TGTGCCAGCAGTTCCTTGGGACAGGGGGATACAGATACGCAGTATTTT
clone size: -; J gene: TRBJ2-7; V gene: TRBV6-5; D gene: -; CDR3 protein: CASRGRGRWEQYF; CDR3 DNA: TGTGCCAGCCGCGGCAGGGGAAGATGGGAGCAGTACTTC
clone size: few; J gene: TRBJ1-2; V gene: TRBV3-1; D gene: TRBD1; CDR3 protein: CASSQGQGSNYGYTF; CDR3 DNA: TGTGCCAGCAGCCAAGGACAGGGGTCTAACTATGGCTACACCTTC
clone size: -; J gene: TRBJ2-1; V gene: TRBV24-1; D gene: -; CDR3 protein: CATSEGRPDSYNEQFF; CDR3 DNA: TGTGCCACCAGTGAGGGGAGACCTGACTCCTACAATGAGCAGTTCTTC
clone size: many; J gene: TRBJ1-5; V gene: TRBV12-3/TRBV12-4; D gene: -; CDR3 protein: CATAGNSNQPQHF; CDR3 DNA: TGTGCCACCGCCGGAAATAGCAATCAGCCCCAGCATTTT
clone size: -; J gene: TRBJ2-2; V gene: TRBV6-1; D gene: TRBD1; CDR3 protein: CASSRGQGGKNTGELFF; CDR3 DNA: TGTGCCAGCAGCCGTGGACAGGGGGGGAAGAACACCGGGGAGCTGTTTTTT
clone size: many; J gene: TRBJ2-7; V gene: TRBV5-1; D gene: -; CDR3 protein: CASSLDREVNEQYF; CDR3 DNA: TGCGCCAGCAGCTTGGACAGGGAAGTGAACGAGCAGTACTTC
clone size: few; J gene: TRBJ2-3; V gene: TRBV7-9; D gene: TRBD2; CDR3 protein: CASSTGLAGVADTQYF; CDR3 DNA: TGTGCCAGCAGCACGGGACTAGCGGGAGTTGCAGATACGCAGTATTTT
clone size: many; J gene: TRBJ2-7; V gene: TRBV9; D gene: TRBD1; CDR3 protein: CASSFRTGTEQYF; CDR3 DNA: TGTGCCAGCAGCTTCCGGACAGGGACCGAGCAGTACTTC
clone size: -; J gene: TRBJ2-7; V gene: TRBV19; D gene: TRBD2; CDR3 protein: CASSPGGTTISYEQYF; CDR3 DNA: TGTGCCAGTAGTCCGGGAGGGACGACCATCTCCTACGAGCAGTACTTC
clone size: -; J gene: TRBJ2-1; V gene: TRBV21-1; D gene: -; CDR3 protein: CASSKAGCGRGNEQFF; CDR3 DNA: TGTGCCAGCAGCAAAGCAGGTTGCGGGAGAGGCAATGAGCAGTTCTTC
clone size: -; J gene: TRBJ2-1; V gene: TRBV5-4; D gene: -; CDR3 protein: CASSKDSVDEQFF; CDR3 DNA: TGTGCCAGCAGCAAGGACTCCGTCGATGAGCAGTTCTTC
clone size: many; J gene: TRBJ1-1; V gene: TRBV5-1; D gene: -; CDR3 protein: CASSSTGSKGVNTEAFF; CDR3 DNA: TGCGCCAGCAGCTCTACAGGGAGTAAGGGCGTGAACACTGAAGCTTTCTTT
clone size: many; J gene: TRBJ2-2; V gene: TRBV29-1; D gene: TRBD2; CDR3 protein: CSVQGLAGGPHGELFF; CDR3 DNA: TGCAGCGTCCAGGGACTAGCGGGAGGGCCTCACGGGGAGCTGTTTTTT
clone size: few; J gene: TRBJ2-1; V gene: TRBV20-1; D gene: TRBD2; CDR3 protein: CSALPGLAYNEQFF; CDR3 DNA: TGCAGTGCGCTACCGGGACTAGCTTACAATGAGCAGTTCTTC
clone size: few; J gene: TRBJ1-2; V gene: TRBV7-2; D gene: TRBD1; CDR3 protein: CASSAQGGSGYTF; CDR3 DNA: TGTGCCAGCAGCGCACAGGGGGGGTCTGGCTACACCTTC
clone size: many; J gene: TRBJ1-2; V gene: TRBV14; D gene: -; CDR3 protein: CASSARPLRADSYGYTF; CDR3 DNA: TGTGCCAGCAGCGCCCGACCCCTTAGGGCCGACTCCTATGGCTACACCTTC
clone size: many; J gene: TRBJ2-2; V gene: TRBV6-1; D gene: TRBD2; CDR3 protein: CASSPLAGMNTGELFF; CDR3 DNA: TGTGCCAGCAGCCCACTAGCGGGGATGAACACCGGGGAGCTGTTTTTT
clone size: many; J gene: TRBJ2-7; V gene: TRBV29-1; D gene: TRBD1; CDR3 protein: CSVVTGGRGEQYF; CDR3 DNA: TGCAGCGTTGTAACAGGGGGTCGGGGTGAGCAGTACTTC
clone size: -; J gene: TRBJ2-7; V gene: TRBV6-6; D gene: TRBD1; CDR3 protein: CASNGQGQGYEQYF; CDR3 DNA: TGTGCCAGCAACGGACAGGGTCAGGGGTACGAGCAGTACTTC
clone size: few; J gene: TRBJ1-1; V gene: TRBV7-8; D gene: TRBD1; CDR3 protein: CASSADRDTEAFF; CDR3 DNA: TGTGCCAGCAGCGCGGACAGGGACACTGAAGCTTTCTTT
clone size: -; J gene: TRBJ1-1; V gene: TRBV7-9; D gene: TRBD1; CDR3 protein: CASSFPGQGLEAFF; CDR3 DNA: TGTGCCAGCAGCTTCCCGGGACAGGGTCTTGAAGCTTTCTTT
clone size: few; J gene: TRBJ2-7; V gene: TRBV6-2/TRBV6-3; D gene: -; CDR3 protein: CASSYLLGRTYEQYF; CDR3 DNA: TGTGCCAGCAGTTACCTTTTGGGCAGAACCTACGAGCAGTACTTC
clone size: many; J gene: TRBJ2-3; V gene: TRBV20-1; D gene: TRBD2; CDR3 protein: CSARKREDPDTQYF; CDR3 DNA: TGCAGTGCTAGAAAGCGGGAGGACCCAGATACGCAGTATTTT
clone size: few; J gene: TRBJ2-7; V gene: TRBV15; D gene: TRBD2; CDR3 protein: CATSRASGSLLYEQYF; CDR3 DNA: TGTGCCACCAGCAGGGCGAGCGGGAGTCTCCTTTACGAGCAGTACTTC
clone size: -; J gene: TRBJ1-1; V gene: TRBV7-9; D gene: TRBD1; CDR3 protein: CASSLRTGRTAFF; CDR3 DNA: TGTGCCAGCAGCTTAAGGACAGGGCGTACGGCTTTCTTT
clone size: many; J gene: TRBJ2-1; V gene: TRBV20-1; D gene: -; CDR3 protein: CSASGTPNEQFF; CDR3 DNA: TGCAGTGCTAGTGGGACACCTAATGAGCAGTTCTTC
clone size: -; J gene: TRBJ2-7; V gene: TRBV24-1; D gene: TRBD1; CDR3 protein: CATSDFGDRGVYEQYF; CDR3 DNA: TGTGCCACCAGTGATTTCGGGGACAGGGGTGTCTACGAGCAGTACTTC
clone size: many; J gene: TRBJ2-5; V gene: TRBV12-3/TRBV12-4; D gene: -; CDR3 protein: CASSLLATQETQYF; CDR3 DNA: TGTGCCAGCAGTTTATTGGCGACCCAAGAGACCCAGTACTTC
clone size: few; J gene: TRBJ1-2; V gene: TRBV5-1; D gene: TRBD1; CDR3 protein: CASTLGGGAYGYTF; CDR3 DNA: TGCGCCAGCACCCTTGGAGGGGGCGCCTATGGCTACACCTTC
clone size: -; J gene: TRBJ1-1; V gene: TRBV6-5; D gene: -; CDR3 protein: CASGPIDGQNTEAFF; CDR3 DNA: TGTGCCAGCGGCCCGATCGACGGACAGAACACTGAAGCTTTCTTT
clone size: few; J gene: TRBJ1-1; V gene: TRBV6-1; D gene: -; CDR3 protein: CASNQDGGNTEAFF; CDR3 DNA: TGTGCCAGCAATCAGGACGGTGGGAACACTGAAGCTTTCTTT
clone size: many; J gene: TRBJ2-5; V gene: TRBV5-1; D gene: -; CDR3 protein: CASSEVGLQETQYF; CDR3 DNA: TGCGCCAGCTCTGAAGTAGGGCTTCAAGAGACCCAGTACTTC
clone size: -; J gene: TRBJ2-4; V gene: TRBV28; D gene: TRBD2; CDR3 protein: CSSSTSGRAEVKNIQYF; CDR3 DNA: TGTTCCAGCTCTACTAGCGGGAGGGCCGAAGTCAAAAACATTCAGTACTTC
clone size: few; J gene: TRBJ2-2; V gene: TRBV24-1; D gene: TRBD2; CDR3 protein: CATSEGLLAVANTGELFF; CDR3 DNA: TGTGCCACCAGTGAGGGCTTACTAGCGGTAGCGAACACCGGGGAGCTGTTTTTT
clone size: -; J gene: TRBJ2-5; V gene: TRBV7-7; D gene: TRBD2; CDR3 protein: CASSLAGLGETQYF; CDR3 DNA: TGTGCTAGCAGCTTAGCGGGTCTGGGAGAGACCCAGTACTTC
clone size: -; J gene: TRBJ1-2; V gene: TRBV5-8; D gene: -; CDR3 protein: CASSLWTADYGYTF; CDR3 DNA: TGTGCCAGCAGCTTGTGGACAGCCGACTATGGCTACACCTTC
clone size: -; J gene: TRBJ1-2; V gene: TRBV7-3; D gene: TRBD1; CDR3 protein: CASSPGGTGGGGYTF; CDR3 DNA: TGTGCCAGCAGCCCGGGTGGGACAGGGGGCGGTGGCTACACCTTC
clone size: -; J gene: TRBJ2-3; V gene: TRBV27; D gene: -; CDR3 protein: CASSLEGPGTDTQYF; CDR3 DNA: TGTGCCAGCAGTCTCGAGGGGCCGGGCACAGATACGCAGTATTTT
clone size: many; J gene: TRBJ2-7; V gene: TRBV20-1; D gene: TRBD2; CDR3 protein: CSATSGTSGRRQYF; CDR3 DNA: TGCAGTGCTACCTCCGGGACTAGCGGGAGGAGGCAGTACTTC
clone size: few; J gene: TRBJ2-7; V gene: TRBV7-4; D gene: TRBD2; CDR3 protein: CASSLIRTSVNYEEQYF; CDR3 DNA: TGTGCCAGCAGCTTAATTAGGACTAGCGTAAATTACGAGGAGCAGTACTTC
clone size: -; J gene: TRBJ2-7; V gene: TRBV7-9; D gene: -; CDR3 protein: CASSIANYAYEQYF; CDR3 DNA: TGTGCCAGCAGCATAGCGAACTACGCTTACGAGCAGTACTTC
clone size: many; J gene: TRBJ1-1; V gene: TRBV6-5; D gene: -; CDR3 protein: CASSYSGVYFEAFF; CDR3 DNA: TGTGCCAGCAGTTACTCGGGAGTTTACTTTGAAGCTTTCTTT
clone size: many; J gene: TRBJ2-7; V gene: TRBV6-1; D gene: -; CDR3 protein: CASSGLDRISYEQYF; CDR3 DNA: TGTGCCAGCAGTGGACTAGACAGGATCTCCTACGAGCAGTACTTC